Detailed here is one T cell receptor beta chain. Its antigen is still unknown. The entry originates in a study of read filtering for tumor transcriptome and immune sequencing. At the level of the study: Mean patient age was around 66 years, range about 45 to 85; 17 male, over twelve female. Study-level findings and limits: RNA-seq captured clonotypes less deeply and reliably than IR-seq.

Molecular barcoded adaptors covering alpha/delta and beta/gamma chains were used on around 370 ng RNA. TCRdb called the reads again in MiXCR, with one record for every CDR3 protein. The data show some 130,000 distinct CDR3 sequences, 10% to 15% seen once. The V and J ends lost 2 bases and 7 bases respectively, with 11 bases between them. The CDR3 is 14 residues long. Germline values: CDR1 SGHNT, CDR2 YENEEA. What was sequenced was a population of CD138-negative cells sorted from bone marrow. V is TRBV11-3 and J is TRBJ2-2; D unresolved. This sequence was found in a donor at least 40 years old with multiple myeloma. The CDR3 bases are TGTGCCAGCAGCTTAAGAGCTATAGGCGGGGAGCTGTTTTTT. Residues: CASSLRAIGGELFF.